These 14 T cell receptor beta chains came from one sample sequenced in a study of CD8+CD57+ T cells in acquired aplastic anemia. Genomic DNA acted as the template from which TCR beta VDJ combination and CDR3 sequence profiling were carried out. TCRdb reprocessed the reads with MiXCR, giving one entry per CDR3 protein. Among tens of thousands of distinct CDR3 sequences listed, 45% to 70% were seen once. Specimen: sorted CD4+, CD8+, or CD8+CD57+ T cells (not recorded which) from PBMCs. The receptors were gathered from a human donor in good health, serving as a control.

As DNA, the CDR3 is TGTGCCACCAGTGATTGGGGCGTGGCAGGGGCCAACGTCCTGACTTTC. Residues: CATSDWGVAGANVLTF. J is TRBJ2-6 and V is TRBV24-1; tentatively, D is TRBD1 (5 bases). This CDR3 has 16 residues. Trimming cost V 2 bases and J 4 bases, with 11 bases left between them. Germline assignment: CDR1 KGHDR and CDR2 SFDVKD.

This clonotype has only a few counts. V and J are TRBV15 and TRBJ2-3; weak D call: TRBD2 (6 bases). The germline V gene has CDR1 LNHNV and CDR2 YYDKDF (reference sequence). The CDR3 spans 15 residues. V was clipped by 1 base and J by 0 bases, with 8 bases between them. The CDR3 nucleotides read TGTGCCACCAGCAGAGGGGGGACTAGCACAGATACGCAGTATTTT. Amino acid sequence: CATSRGGTSTDTQYF.

The chain carries TRBV25-1 and TRBJ2-4, with 7 bases aligning to TRBD1. The CDR3 sequence is 13 residues long. The germline CDR1 and CDR2 sequences are MGHDK and SYGVNS. The V segment lost 7 bases and the J segment 9 bases; nucleotides outside the gene matches: 9. This CDR3 reads CASKPRDSSIQYF. The CDR3 nucleotides are TGTGCCAGCAAACCCAGGGACAGTAGCATTCAGTACTTC. Full variable domain (remainder filled in from reference TRBV25-1 and TRBJ2-4): EADIYQTPRYLVIGTGKKITLECSQTMGHDKMYWYQQDPGMELHLIHYSYGVNSTEKGDLSSESTVSRIRTEHFPLTLESARPSHTSQYLCASKPRDSSIQYFGAGTRLSVL.

The chain recombines TRBV11-1 with TRBJ2-7, with D possibly being TRBD2 (5 bases). Germline V gene sequence: CDR1 SGHAT, CDR2 FQDESV (reference sequence). CDR3 length: 16 amino acids. Trimming shortened V by 3 bases and J by 4 bases, and 19 bases separated the two germline ends. The CDR3 loop reads CASSFGLGALYYEQYF. The CDR3 DNA sequence: TGTGCCAGCAGCTTCGGGCTGGGAGCCCTCTATTACGAGCAGTACTTC.

This clonotype is medium-sized in the sample. The CDR3 sequence is CATSIKQGGGYEQYF. In DNA form, the CDR3 reads TGTGCCACCAGCATCAAACAGGGCGGAGGCTACGAGCAGTACTTC. The chain joins TRBV15 to TRBJ2-7, with a weak D call TRBD1 (6 bases). This CDR3 has 15 residues. CDR1 and CDR2 from the germline V gene are LNHNV and YYDKDF (reference sequence). Trimming stripped 4 bases from V and 3 bases from J, with 16 bases between.

This clonotype occurred a few times. This sequence joins TRBV11-1 and TRBJ1-4; D is possibly TRBD1 (5 bases). V dropped 3 bases and J dropped 4 bases, with 30 bases sitting between them. Germline V lookup: CDR1 SGHAT, CDR2 FQDESV (reference sequence). The CDR3 sequence is 21 residues long. The CDR3 bases are TGTGCCAGCAGCTTTCGAAGGCGGGACGGAACGACCACTCCAGATAATGAAAAACTGTTTTTT. Protein product: CASSFRRRDGTTTPDNEKLFF.

This clonotype was counted between two and nine times. V gene TRBV19 combines with J gene TRBJ2-1; D remains unclear. CDR3 size: 12 residues. Trimming left V 1 base short and J 15 bases short, with 13 bases between. Per germline, CDR1 LNHDA and CDR2 SQIVND (reference sequence). CDR3: CASSIGPAVRFF. CDR3 bases: TGTGCCAGTAGTATAGGCCCAGCAGTTCGGTTCTTC. The full variable domain, completed using reference TRBV19 and TRBJ2-1, is DGGITQSPKYLFRKEGQNVTLSCEQNLNHDAMYWYRQDPGQGLRLIYYSQIVNDFQKGDIAEGYSVSREKKESFPLTVTSAQKNPTAFYLCASSIGPAVRFFGPGTRLTVL.

There are many counts of this clonotype. This chain links TRBV9 with TRBJ2-5, with D perhaps matching TRBD2 (6 bases). Trimming shortened V by 3 bases and J by 1 base, and 10 bases separated the two germline ends. CDR1 is SGDLS, CDR2 YYNGEE, per germline. CDR3 size: 14 residues. The CDR3 region is CASSGSGLQETQYF. The CDR3 region has the DNA TGTGCCAGCAGCGGTAGCGGACTCCAAGAGACCCAGTACTTC. Full variable domain (rest looked up from reference TRBV9 and TRBJ2-5): DSGVTQTPKHLITATGQRVTLRCSPRSGDLSVYWYQQSLDQGLQFLIQYYNGEERAKGNILERFSAQQFPDLHSELNLSSLELGDSALYFCASSGSGLQETQYFGPGTRLLVL.

This clonotype was recorded at least ten times. The rearrangement links TRBV7-9 to TRBJ2-7, with 11 bases that match TRBD2. The CDR3 is 17 amino acids. Trimming cost V 5 bases and J 2 bases; bases outside gene matches: 11. The germline V gene has CDR1 SEHNR and CDR2 FQNEAQ (reference sequence). The CDR3 DNA is TGTGCCAGCAGCCGGGGTCTAGCGGGAGGCCCAACCTACGAGCAGTACTTC. This codes for CASSRGLAGGPTYEQYF.

This clonotype has at least ten counts. The chain uses TRBV20-1 and TRBJ2-5; no clear D. V lost 3 bases and J 2 bases, leaving 10 bases between the germline ends. The CDR3 runs to 13 residues. From germline, CDR1 is DFQATT and CDR2 SNEGSKA (reference sequence). The DNA of the CDR3 is TGCAGTGCTAGTCCCGGCAGTCAAGAGACCCAGTACTTC. Translating it yields CSASPGSQETQYF.

The V gene is TRBV2, the J gene TRBJ1-1; TRBD1 might be the D (6 bases). The CDR3 covers 13 residues. The germline V gene has CDR1 SNHLY and CDR2 FYNNEI. The germline V and J ends were trimmed by 7 bases and 0 bases, with 9 bases remaining between them. The CDR3 protein is CASTWTVNTEAFF. Written as DNA, the CDR3 is TGTGCCAGCACCTGGACAGTGAACACTGAAGCTTTCTTT.

This clonotype was counted many times. The V call is TRBV20-1, the J call TRBJ2-2; D may be TRBD1 (6 bases). The CDR3 totals 14 residues. V lost 5 bases and J 7 bases, leaving 17 bases between the germline ends. Per germline, CDR1 DFQATT and CDR2 SNEGSKA (reference sequence). The CDR3 region is CSARAGQFGGELFF. DNA for the CDR3: TGCAGTGCTCGGGCCGGACAGTTCGGCGGGGAGCTGTTTTTT.

As concerns this clonotype: A much larger clone sits a single nucleotide away, making a read error possible. V is TRBV28 and J is TRBJ2-1; perhaps TRBD1 as D (6 bases). Trimming removed 6 bases from V and 5 bases from J, with 17 bases in between. The CDR3 contains 15 residues. From germline, CDR1 is MDHEN and CDR2 SYDVKM. Here the CDR3 reads CASSNRALSHNEQFF. The CDR3 nucleotides read TGTGCCAGCAGCAACAGGGCGCTATCCCACAATGAGCAGTTCTTC.

V usage is TRBV2 and J usage is TRBJ1-4; D not resolved. Germline CDR1 reads SNHLY; CDR2 reads FYNNEI. The V and J ends lost 8 bases and 7 bases respectively, with 20 bases between them. This CDR3 region has 15 residues. The CDR3 region is CASCAESRNTEKLFF. CDR3 coding DNA: TGTGCCAGCTGCGCCGAAAGCAGGAACACTGAAAAACTGTTTTTT. Looking up the rest from reference TRBV2 and TRBJ1-4 gives the full variable domain: EPEVTQTPSHQVTQMGQEVILRCVPISNHLYFYWYRQILGQKVEFLVSFYNNEISEKSEIFDDQFSVERPDGSNFTLKIRSTKLEDSAMYFCASCAESRNTEKLFFGSGTQLSVL.